This T cell receptor (beta chain) stems from a study of shared clonotypes between healthy human individuals. Overall study context: The donor pool was made up of a couple of women and a few men aged 18 to 49. Findings of the study overall: Estimated richness values were generally larger in naive subsets than in memory subsets.

On this clone: Its matching antigen is unknown.

Germline CDR1 and CDR2: LGHNA and YSLEER. The CDR3 spans 18 residues. Trimming at V came to 4 bases and at J to 9 bases, leaving 13 bases not matched to a gene. TCRdb's table, derived via immunoSEQ multiplex PCR, lists solely in-frame clones and lacks some. The data contain more than 2 million clones, roughly 94% of them singletons. The sequencing input was naive CD4+ T cells sorted from blood. Subset here: CD45RA+ positively selected. This sequence originates from a man aged 18 to 35 in good health. The chain employs TRBV4-3 and TRBJ2-1, with TRBD2 matching over 15 bases. The CDR3 coding sequence is TGCGCCAGCAGCCCAGGGACTAGCGGGAGGCAAGTGGTGGGTGAGCAGTTCTTC. Its translation: CASSPGTSGRQVVGEQFF.